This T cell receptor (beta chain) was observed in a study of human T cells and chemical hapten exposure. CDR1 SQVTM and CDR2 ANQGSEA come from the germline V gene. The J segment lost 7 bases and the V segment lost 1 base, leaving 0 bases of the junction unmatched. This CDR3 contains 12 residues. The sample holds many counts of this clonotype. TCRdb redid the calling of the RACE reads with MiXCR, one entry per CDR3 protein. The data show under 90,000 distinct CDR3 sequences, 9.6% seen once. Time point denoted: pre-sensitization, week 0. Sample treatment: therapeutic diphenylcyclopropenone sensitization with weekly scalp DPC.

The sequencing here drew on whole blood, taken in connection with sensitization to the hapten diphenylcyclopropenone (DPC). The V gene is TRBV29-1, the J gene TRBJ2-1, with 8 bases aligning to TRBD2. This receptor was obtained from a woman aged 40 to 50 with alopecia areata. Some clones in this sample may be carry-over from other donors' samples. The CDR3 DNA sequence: TGCAGCGTTGAAGGCGGGGGGAATGAGCAGTTCTTC. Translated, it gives CSVEGGGNEQFF.